This T cell receptor (beta chain) was sequenced in a study of blood T cell repertoires in COVID-19. As for the study in general: COVID-19 samples, acute and convalescent, were from the United States, Italy and Spain. T cells, B-cell-depleted T cells, or PBMCs supplied cDNA or gDNA.

In the study's own analysis: Researchers report that nucleated cell counts were estimated from reference gene primer amplification. Method: immunoSEQ multiplex PCR; TCRdb's copy keeps in-frame clones and lacks some. The V and J calls and clone size come from that table; D and trimming were worked out from the DNA. The sample lists around 68,000 clones, about 85% seen once, with 2.5% to 3% in the top ten. The germline CDR1 and CDR2 sequences are ENHRY and SYGVKD. This CDR3 spans 14 amino acids. The J segment lost 5 bases and the V segment lost 7 bases, leaving 8 bases of the junction unmatched. The count of this clone is one.

Source material: peripheral blood. The rearrangement links TRBV10-3 to TRBJ1-1; TRBD1 matches 9 bases. The TCR sequence derives from a man aged 80 or over with acute or convalescent COVID-19. This CDR3 reads CAIKPGQGGTEAFF. CDR3 DNA: TGTGCCATCAAGCCGGGACAGGGAGGGACTGAAGCTTTCTTT.